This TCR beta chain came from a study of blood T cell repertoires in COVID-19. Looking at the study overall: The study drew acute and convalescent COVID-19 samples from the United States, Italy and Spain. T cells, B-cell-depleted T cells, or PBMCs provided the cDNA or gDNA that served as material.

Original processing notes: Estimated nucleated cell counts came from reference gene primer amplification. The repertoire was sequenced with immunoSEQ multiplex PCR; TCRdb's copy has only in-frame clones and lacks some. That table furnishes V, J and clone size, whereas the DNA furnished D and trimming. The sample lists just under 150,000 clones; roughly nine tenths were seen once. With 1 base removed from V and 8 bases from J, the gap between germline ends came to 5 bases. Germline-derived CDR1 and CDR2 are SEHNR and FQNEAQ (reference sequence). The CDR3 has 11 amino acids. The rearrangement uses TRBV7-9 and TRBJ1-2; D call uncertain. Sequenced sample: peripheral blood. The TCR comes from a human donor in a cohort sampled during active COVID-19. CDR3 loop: CASSLGAGYTF. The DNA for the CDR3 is TGTGCCAGCAGCTTAGGGGCAGGCTACACCTTC.